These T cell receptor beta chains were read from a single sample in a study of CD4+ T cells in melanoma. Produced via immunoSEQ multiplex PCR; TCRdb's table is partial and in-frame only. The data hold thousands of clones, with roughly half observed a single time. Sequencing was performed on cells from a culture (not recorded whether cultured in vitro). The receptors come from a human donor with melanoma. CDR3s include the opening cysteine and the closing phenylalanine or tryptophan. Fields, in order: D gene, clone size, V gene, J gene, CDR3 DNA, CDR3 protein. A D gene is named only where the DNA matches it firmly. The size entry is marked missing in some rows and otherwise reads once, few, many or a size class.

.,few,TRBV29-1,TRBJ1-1,TGCAGCGTGACCAGTACTGAAGCTTTCTTT,CSVTSTEAFF
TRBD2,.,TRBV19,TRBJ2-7,TGTGCCAGTAGTACCATAGCGGGCTCCTACGAGCAGTACTTC,CASSTIAGSYEQYF
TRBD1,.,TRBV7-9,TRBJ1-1,TGTGCCAGCAGCAAAGGGACCCAGGGGGACACTGAAGCTTTCTTT,CASSKGTQGDTEAFF
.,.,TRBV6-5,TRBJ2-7,TGTGCCAGCAGTTACGCGGGGAAGTACGAGCAGTACTTC,CASSYAGKYEQYF
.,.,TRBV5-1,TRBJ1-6,TGCGCCAGCAGGGTGGCAGATTATAATTCACCCCTCCACTTT,CASRVADYNSPLHF
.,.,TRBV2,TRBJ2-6,TGTGCCAGCAGGTTGTGGGCCCAGGGGGCCAACGTCCTGACTTTC,CASRLWAQGANVLTF
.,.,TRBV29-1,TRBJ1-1,TGCAGCGTCGGAGTCGCTGAAGCTTTCTTT,CSVGVAEAFF
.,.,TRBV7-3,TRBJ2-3,TGTGCCAGCAGCTTAAGGGGGGTAAGCAGGGATACGCAGTATTTT,CASSLRGVSRDTQYF
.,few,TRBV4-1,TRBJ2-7,TGCGCCAGCAGCCATTATCGGAGCTACGAGCAGTACTTC,CASSHYRSYEQYF
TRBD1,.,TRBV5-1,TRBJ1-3,TGCGCCAGCAGCGGAACAGGGGACCAGCCTGGAAACACCATATATTTT,CASSGTGDQPGNTIYF
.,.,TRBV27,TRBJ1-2,TGTGCCAGCAGTTTCCGGGGAGTTAGTTCGTCAAGCTATGGCTACACCTTC,CASSFRGVSSSSYGYTF
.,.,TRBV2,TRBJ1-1,TGTGCCAGCAGAGCGACAGGAGCCTTTTCCTTGAACACTGAAGCTTTCTTT,CASRATGAFSLNTEAFF
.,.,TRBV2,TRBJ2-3,TGTGCCAGCACTCATGAGAGGGGAAACACAGATACGCAGTATTTT,CASTHERGNTDTQYF
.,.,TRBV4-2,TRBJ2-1,TGTGCCAGCAGCCAAGAAGGCTATCACAATGAGCAGTTCTTC,CASSQEGYHNEQFF
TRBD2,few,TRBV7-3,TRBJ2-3,TGTGCCAGCAGCGTCAGCGGGGGGGAAACAGATACGCAGTATTTT,CASSVSGGETDTQYF
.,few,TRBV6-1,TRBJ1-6,TGTGCCAGCTCCGGGACAACAAATTCACCCCTCCACTTT,CASSGTTNSPLHF
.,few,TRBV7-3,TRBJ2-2,TGTGCCAGCAGCTTACTAGGACAGTCGAACACCGGGGAGCTGTTTTTT,CASSLLGQSNTGELFF
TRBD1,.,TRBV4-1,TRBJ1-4,TGCGCCAGCAGCCAAGAGGACAGGTTCGACAGGACTTTT,CASSQEDRFDRTF
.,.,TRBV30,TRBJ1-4,TGTGCCTGGAGTGTTCGGCGGTTGAATGAAAAACTGTTTTTT,CAWSVRRLNEKLFF
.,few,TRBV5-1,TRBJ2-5,TGCGCCAGCAGCTTGGCCCCCTCCGGGAGCGGCCAAGAGACCCAGTACTTC,CASSLAPSGSGQETQYF
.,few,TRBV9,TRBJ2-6,TGTGCCAGCAGCGCAGTCTCTGGGGCCAACGTCCTGACTTTC,CASSAVSGANVLTF
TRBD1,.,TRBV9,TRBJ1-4,TGTGCCAGCAGCGTTGGACAGGGAATGCCAACTAATGAAAAACTGTTTTTT,CASSVGQGMPTNEKLFF
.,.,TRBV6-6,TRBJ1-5,TGTGCCAGCACGCCTGGGGTGGTTGTTCAGCCCCAGCATTTT,CASTPGVVVQPQHF
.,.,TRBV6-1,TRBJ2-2,TGTGCCAGCAGCCAGTACAGGACAGCCGGGGAGCTGTTTTTT,CASSQYRTAGELFF
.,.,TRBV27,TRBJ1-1,TGTGCCAGCAGTCCACTAGTCGCCCGGAACACTGAAGCTTTCTTT,CASSPLVARNTEAFF
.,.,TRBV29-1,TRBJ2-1,TGCAGCGTCTCTAATAGCGATGAGCAGTTCTTC,CSVSNSDEQFF
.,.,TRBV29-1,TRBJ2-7,TGCAGCGTTGCGGACTTCAACTACGAGCAGTACTTC,CSVADFNYEQYF
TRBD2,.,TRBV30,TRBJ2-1,TGTGCCTGGAGTCGGGGACTATTTCGCAATGAGCAGTTCTTC,CAWSRGLFRNEQFF
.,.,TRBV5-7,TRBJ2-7,TGTGCCAGCAGCTTCATGGACAGTCCCTACGAGCAGTACTTC,CASSFMDSPYEQYF
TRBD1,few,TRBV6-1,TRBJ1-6,TGTGCCAGCAGTCCAGGGACAGGGGCTTATTCACCCCTCCACTTT,CASSPGTGAYSPLHF
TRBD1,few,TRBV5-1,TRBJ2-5,TGCGCCAGCAGCACGGGACAGCAGGGAGAGACCCAGTACTTC,CASSTGQQGETQYF
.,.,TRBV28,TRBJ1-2,TGTGCCAGCAGTTTGCGGGGGGCCAGCTATGGCTACACCTTC,CASSLRGASYGYTF
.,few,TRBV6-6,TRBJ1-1,TGTGCCAGCCGCCGGACAGACACTGAAGCTTTCTTT,CASRRTDTEAFF
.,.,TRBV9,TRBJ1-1,TGTGCCAGCAGCGTAGACCTTTTGAACACTGAAGCTTTCTTT,CASSVDLLNTEAFF
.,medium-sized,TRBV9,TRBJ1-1,TGTGCCAGCAGCGTAGACACCCGGAACACTGAAGCTTTCTTT,CASSVDTRNTEAFF